Below are 23 T cell receptor beta chains sequenced from a single sample in a study of shared clonotypes between healthy human individuals. The protocol was immunoSEQ multiplex PCR, while the TCRdb copy is restricted to in-frame clones and leaves out a portion. The sample comprises about 1.1 million clones, approximately 78% of which are singletons, and around 0.47% rests with the top ten. The sequenced sample consisted of memory CD4+ T cells from PBMCs. Stated subset: CD45RA-negative fraction. These receptor sequences come from a man younger than 30 in good health. Some clones in this sample may be carry-over from other donors' samples.

This clone was picked up one time. This chain links TRBV7-2 with TRBJ1-4; 7 positions agree with TRBD1. The V and J ends lost 5 bases and 0 bases, in that order; junction bases with no gene match: 6. The CDR3 totals 16 residues. The germline gives CDR1 SGHTA, CDR2 FQGNSA. The CDR3 spells CASSRGQVSTNEKLFF. The DNA of the CDR3 is TGTGCCAGCAGCCGCGGACAGGTTTCAACTAATGAAAAACTGTTTTTT.

The V gene is TRBV25-1, the J gene TRBJ2-5; TRBD1 might be the D (6 bases). Germline values: CDR1 MGHDK, CDR2 SYGVNS. Trimming took 5 bases from V and 5 from J, leaving 12 bases between them. The CDR3 sequence is 13 residues long. CDR3 DNA: TGTGCCAGCAGTACCGGGACAAAGGAGACCCAGTACTTC. It is translated as CASSTGTKETQYF.

A word on this clone: This sample includes further DNA sequences coding for the same CDR3. The V gene is TRBV5-1, the J gene TRBJ2-7; the match to TRBD2 covers 11 bases. J gave up 6 bases and V 3 bases, and 8 bases lay outside the gene matches. Germline V gene data show CDR1 as SGHRS and CDR2 as YFSETQ. The CDR3 runs 15 residues. The CDR3 DNA is TGCGCCAGCAGCTATTTAGCGGGAGGGCCGGGCGAGCAGTACTTC. This codes for CASSYLAGGPGEQYF.

The J gene is TRBJ1-2, the V gene TRBV18; maybe TRBD1 (6 bases). The CDR3 contains 13 residues. Between the trimmed V and J ends, which lost 5 bases and 6 bases, there was a span of 13 bases. Germline loops: CDR1 KGHSH, CDR2 LQKENI. In DNA form, the CDR3 reads TGTGCCAGCTCATCCCTACAGGGAAATGGCTACACCTTC. Amino acid sequence: CASSSLQGNGYTF.

This clone was recorded once. The chain recombines TRBV15 with TRBJ2-1, with D possibly being TRBD1 (5 bases). CDR1 and CDR2 (germline): LNHNV, YYDKDF (reference sequence). Trimming cost V 1 base and J 0 bases, with 10 bases left between them. This CDR3 has 16 amino acids. The CDR3 region is CATSRGGGSSYNEQFF. CDR3 in DNA: TGTGCCACCAGCAGAGGGGGCGGAAGCTCCTACAATGAGCAGTTCTTC.

The rearrangement links TRBV28 to TRBJ2-7, with 7 bases identical to TRBD2. CDR3 size: 15 residues. Trimming at V came to 7 bases and at J to 1 base, leaving 10 bases not matched to a gene. CDR1 and CDR2 (germline): MDHEN, SYDVKM. The CDR3 spells CASTMGGSGSYEQYF. DNA for the CDR3: TGTGCCAGCACCATGGGGGGGAGTGGATCCTACGAGCAGTACTTC. The full variable domain, with the rest looked up from reference TRBV28 and TRBJ2-7, is DVKVTQSSRYLVKRTGEKVFLECVQDMDHENMFWYRQDPGLGLRLIYFSYDVKMKEKGDIPEGYSVSREKKERFSLILESASTNQTSMYLCASTMGGSGSYEQYFGPGTRLTVT.

The V call is TRBV7-6, the J call TRBJ2-7, with TRBD1 matching 7 bases. J gave up 3 bases and V 6 bases, and 5 bases lay outside the gene matches. Germline loops: CDR1 SGHVS, CDR2 FNYEAQ. This CDR3 comprises 13 residues. In DNA form, the CDR3 reads TGTGCCAGCAGGGGCACAGGGGACTACGAGCAGTACTTC. Its translation is CASRGTGDYEQYF.

This sequence joins TRBV27 and TRBJ1-1; D perhaps matches TRBD1 (6 bases). The CDR3 has 16 amino acids. Germline-derived CDR1 and CDR2 are MNHEY and SMNVEV (reference sequence). Trimming took 3 bases from V and 1 from J, leaving 15 bases between them. CDR3 sequence reads: CASSLGGTTPNTEAFF. The CDR3 DNA sequence: TGTGCCAGCAGTTTGGGCGGGACAACCCCGAACACTGAAGCTTTCTTT.

The chain uses TRBV4-2 and TRBJ2-7, with D possibly TRBD2 on 5 matching bases. V dropped 0 bases and J dropped 2 bases, with 11 bases sitting between them. CDR1 LGHNA and CDR2 YNFKEQ come from the germline V gene. The CDR3 contains 15 residues. The CDR3 spells CASSQDDGRAYEQYF. CDR3 in DNA: TGTGCCAGCAGCCAAGATGACGGGCGGGCCTACGAGCAGTACTTC.

The J gene is TRBJ2-7, the V gene TRBV21-1; TRBD1, as called in the table, went unchecked against the DNA. TRBV21-1 is given as a pseudogene. The CDR3 length is 14 residues. The CDR3 DNA reads as TGTGCCAGCAGCAAGGGCAGGGCCTCCTACGAGCAGTACTTC. Protein: CASSKGRASYEQYF.

The chain has TRBV6-6 and TRBJ2-7, with a possible D match to TRBD1 (6 bases). Trimming stripped 6 bases from V and 7 bases from J, with 13 bases between. Germline CDR1 is MNHNY and CDR2 is SVGAGI (reference sequence). This CDR3 is built from 12 residues. The CDR3 coding sequence is TGTGCCAGCAGCAGGGGAGAGTGGGAGCAGTACTTC. Translated: CASSRGEWEQYF.

The chain links TRBV6-1 to TRBJ2-7; TRBD1 aligns across 10 bases. Germline values: CDR1 MNHNS, CDR2 SASEGT. The V gene end was trimmed by 11 bases and the J gene end by 1 base; junction bases not matched to a gene: 5. CDR3 length: 13 residues. CDR3 DNA sequence: TGTGCCTTGACGGGACAGGGGTCCTACGAGCAGTACTTC. Amino acid sequence: CALTGQGSYEQYF.

V gene TRBV4-2 combines with J gene TRBJ1-2, with D possibly TRBD1 on 5 matching bases. The CDR3 extends over 15 amino acids. Trimming took off 1 base at V and 6 bases at J, with 15 bases between the two ends. Looked up from germline, CDR1 is LGHNA and CDR2 is YNFKEQ. CDR3 in amino acids: CASSQGDGRGDGYTF. The DNA for the CDR3 is TGTGCCAGCAGCCAAGGGGACGGGAGAGGAGATGGCTACACCTTC.

The chain is built from TRBV27 and TRBJ2-7; D remains ambiguous. The CDR3 runs to 12 residues. The germline gives CDR1 MNHEY, CDR2 SMNVEV (reference sequence). V was trimmed by 7 bases and J by 6 bases, leaving 13 bases between them. In DNA, the CDR3 is TGTGCCAGCATCCTAAACGCTCTCGAGCAGTACTTC. Amino acid sequence: CASILNALEQYF.

The rearrangement uses TRBV30 and TRBJ2-2; possible D gene TRBD2, 6 bases. The CDR3 loop spans 15 amino acids. Germline CDR1 is GTSNPN and CDR2 is SVGIG (reference sequence). V lost 0 bases, J lost 0 bases, and 8 bases lay in between. The CDR3 region is CAWSVRTTNTGELFF. In DNA form, the CDR3 reads TGTGCCTGGAGTGTACGGACTACGAACACCGGGGAGCTGTTTTTT.

Regarding this clone: Distinct nucleotide sequences in the sample also encode this CDR3. CDR3 DNA sequence: TGTGCCAGTAGTAGGGACAGGGCTACAGATACGCAGTATTTT. Amino acid sequence: CASSRDRATDTQYF. V and J are TRBV19 and TRBJ2-3, with 9 bases fitting TRBD1. V trimming: 4 bases; J trimming: 3 bases; junction bases outside the gene matches: 2. In germline, CDR1 is LNHDA, CDR2 SQIVND (reference sequence). CDR3 length: 14 amino acids.

Written as DNA, the CDR3 is TGTGCCACCAGCAGCACAGGGTACGAGCAGTACTTC. Amino acid sequence: CATSSTGYEQYF. The chain combines TRBV15 with TRBJ2-7; D is perhaps TRBD1 (6 bases). Trimming took off 3 bases at V and 4 bases at J, with 7 bases between the two ends. The CDR3 contains 12 residues. Germline V gene data show CDR1 as LNHNV and CDR2 as YYDKDF (reference sequence).

The rearrangement joins TRBV5-1 to TRBJ2-1, with 11 positions matching TRBD2. Germline-derived CDR1 and CDR2 are SGHRS and YFSETQ. Trimming cost V 0 bases and J 2 bases; bases outside gene matches: 1. The CDR3 is made up of 16 amino acids. The CDR3 loop is CASSLEGLAAYNEQFF. Here the CDR3 DNA reads TGCGCCAGCAGCTTGGAGGGACTAGCGGCCTACAATGAGCAGTTCTTC. The full variable domain, completed using reference TRBV5-1 and TRBJ2-1, is KAGVTQTPRYLIKTRGQQVTLSCSPISGHRSVSWYQQTPGQGLQFLFEYFSETQRNKGNFPGRFSGRQFSNSRSEMNVSTLELGDSALYLCASSLEGLAAYNEQFFGPGTRLTVL.

A few counts support this clone. The V and J genes are TRBV7-2 and TRBJ1-5; D unresolved. The V gene's germline CDR1 is SGHTA and CDR2 FQGNSA. The germline V and J ends were trimmed by 2 bases and 1 base, with 3 bases remaining between them. The CDR3 spans 13 residues. CDR3 amino acids: CASSLMSNQPQHF. In DNA form, the CDR3 reads TGTGCCAGCAGCTTAATGAGCAATCAGCCCCAGCATTTT.

The V and J genes are TRBV10-3 and TRBJ2-7; weak D call: TRBD2 (7 bases). The ends were cut back, 0 bases at V and 4 bases at J, with 13 bases in the middle. The CDR3 spans 15 residues. The germline V gene has CDR1 ENHRY and CDR2 SYGVKD. DNA of the CDR3: TGTGCCATCAGTGAGTCAGGGGGAGGGGGGTACGAGCAGTACTTC. This sequence encodes CAISESGGGGYEQYF.

V usage is TRBV5-1 and J usage is TRBJ2-5, with a possible D match to TRBD2 (6 bases). V shed 4 bases and J shed 1 base, with 8 bases lying between them. This CDR3 is built from 13 residues. CDR1 is SGHRS and CDR2 is YFSETQ in the germline V gene. The CDR3 loop reads CASSKGLQETQYF. CDR3 in DNA: TGCGCCAGCAGCAAGGGACTCCAAGAGACCCAGTACTTC.

V and J are TRBV30 and TRBJ2-7; TRBD1 matches at 10 bases. With 5 bases clipped from V and 4 bases from J, the junction kept 5 bases outside the gene matches. Germline V gene lookup returns CDR1 GTSNPN and CDR2 SVGIG (reference sequence). This CDR3 contains 13 residues. The CDR3: CAWGGQGIYEQYF. CDR3 coding DNA: TGTGCCTGGGGGGGACAGGGGATTTACGAGCAGTACTTC. Full variable domain (missing parts from reference TRBV30 and TRBJ2-7): SQTIHQWPATLVQPVGSPLSLECTVEGTSNPNLYWYRQAAGRGLQLLFYSVGIGQISSEVPQNLSASRPQDRQFILSSKKLLLSDSGFYLCAWGGQGIYEQYFGPGTRLTVT.

As concerns this clone: This likely traces to a read error, being one base from a far larger clone. This chain connects TRBV7-9 to TRBJ2-1; D perhaps matches TRBD2 (6 bases). CDR3 length: 16 amino acids. The V gene's germline CDR1 is SEHNR and CDR2 FQNEAQ (reference sequence). V lost 5 bases and J 7 bases, leaving 21 bases between the germline ends. CDR3 residues: CASSLRGRERKNEQFF. The CDR3 DNA follows: TGTGCCAGCAGCCTACGGGGACGGGAGAGGAAGAATGAGCAGTTCTTC.